This T cell receptor (beta chain) derives from a study of cytomegalovirus exposure and HLA in healthy donors. From germline, CDR1 is SGHNT and CDR2 YYREEE (reference sequence). V was clipped by 4 bases and J by 0 bases; unmatched bases: 6. The CDR3 is made up of 15 amino acids. Study observations and caveats: The classifier reportedly diagnosed cytomegalovirus status with high specificity and sensitivity. Specificity of a few CMV-associated chains for CMV antigens was verified in vitro.

The donors were part of the validation cohort, which consisted of roughly 110 subjects and was separate from the first cohort of under 850 subjects. Of note for this clone: Its antigen remains unidentified.

The data were produced by immunoSEQ multiplex PCR, yet TCRdb's version contains in-frame clones alone and is incomplete. The data hold approximately 100,000 clones, with 80% to 95% observed a single time. Specimen: PBMCs. This receptor was identified in a woman under 40 in good health and CMV-seropositive. The V call is TRBV5-4, the J call TRBJ2-7, with 8 bases matching TRBD2. This CDR3 reads CASSREGPSSYEQYF. CDR3 sequence (DNA): TGTGCCAGCAGCCGGGAGGGACCAAGCTCCTACGAGCAGTACTTC.